This T cell receptor (beta chain) was sequenced during a study of shared clonotypes between healthy human individuals. TCRdb keeps only in-frame clones here, not all; method: immunoSEQ multiplex PCR. This sample yields more than 400,000 clones, of which 90% to 96% are seen a single time; 0.055% to 0.075% belongs to the top ten. Trimming at V came to 6 bases and at J to 6 bases, leaving 6 bases not matched to a gene. This CDR3 has 14 amino acids. Germline V CDR1 and CDR2: MDHEN, SYDVKM. The gene calls are TRBV28 and TRBJ2-3, with TRBD2 matching 10 bases. The sample taken for sequencing was naive CD4+ T cells sorted from blood. Documented subset: CD45RA+ positively selected. This clonotype was obtained from a woman aged 30 to 39 in good health. The CDR3 sequence: CASRYGLAADTQYF. CDR3 sequence (DNA): TGTGCCAGCAGGTACGGACTAGCGGCGGATACGCAGTATTTT.